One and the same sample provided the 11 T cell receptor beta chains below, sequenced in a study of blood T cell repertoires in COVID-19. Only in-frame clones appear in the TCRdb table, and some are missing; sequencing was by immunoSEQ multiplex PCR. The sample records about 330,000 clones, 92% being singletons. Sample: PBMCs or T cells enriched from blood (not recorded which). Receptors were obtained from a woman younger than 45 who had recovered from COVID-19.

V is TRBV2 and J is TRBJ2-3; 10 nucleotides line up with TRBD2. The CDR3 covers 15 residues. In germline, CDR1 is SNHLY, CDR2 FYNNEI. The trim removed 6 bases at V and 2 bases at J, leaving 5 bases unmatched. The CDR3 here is CASRDSGGITDTQYF. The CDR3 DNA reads TGTGCCAGCAGGGATAGCGGGGGGATCACAGATACGCAGTATTTT.

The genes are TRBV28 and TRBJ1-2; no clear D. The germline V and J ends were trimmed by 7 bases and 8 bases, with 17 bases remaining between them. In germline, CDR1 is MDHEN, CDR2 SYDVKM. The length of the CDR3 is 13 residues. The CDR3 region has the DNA TGTGCCAGCACCCCGATCTGGAGAGGCGGCTACACCTTC. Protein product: CASTPIWRGGYTF.

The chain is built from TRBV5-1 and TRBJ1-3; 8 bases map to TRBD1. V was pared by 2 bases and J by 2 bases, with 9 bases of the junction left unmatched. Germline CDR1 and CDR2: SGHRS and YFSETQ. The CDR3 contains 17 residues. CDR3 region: CASSFFQTGVPGNTIYF. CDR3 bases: TGCGCCAGCAGCTTCTTTCAGACAGGGGTACCTGGAAACACCATATATTTT.

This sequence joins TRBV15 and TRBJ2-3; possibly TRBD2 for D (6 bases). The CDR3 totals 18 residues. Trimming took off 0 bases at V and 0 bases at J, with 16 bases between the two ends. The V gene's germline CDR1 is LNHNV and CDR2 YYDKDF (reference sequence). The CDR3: CATSRERASVTSTDTQYF. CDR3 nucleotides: TGTGCCACCAGCAGAGAAAGGGCTAGCGTCACTAGCACAGATACGCAGTATTTT.

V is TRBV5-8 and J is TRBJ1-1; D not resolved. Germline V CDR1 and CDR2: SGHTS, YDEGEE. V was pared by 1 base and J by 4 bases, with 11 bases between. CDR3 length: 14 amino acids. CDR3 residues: CASSLRAEGTEAFF. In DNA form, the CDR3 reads TGTGCCAGCAGCTTGAGGGCCGAGGGCACTGAAGCTTTCTTT.

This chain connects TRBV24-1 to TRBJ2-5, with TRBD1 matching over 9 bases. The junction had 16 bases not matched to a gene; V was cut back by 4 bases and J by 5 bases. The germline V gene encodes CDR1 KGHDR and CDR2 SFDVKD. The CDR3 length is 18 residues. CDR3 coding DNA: TGTGCCACCAGTGACCCCACATCGGGACAGGGTTTGAGGGAGACCCAGTACTTC. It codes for CATSDPTSGQGLRETQYF.

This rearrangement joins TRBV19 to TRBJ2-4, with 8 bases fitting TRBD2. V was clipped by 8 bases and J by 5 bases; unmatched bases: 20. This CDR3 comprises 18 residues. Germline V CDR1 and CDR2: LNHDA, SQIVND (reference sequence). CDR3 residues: CASSRFGALAGGENIQYF. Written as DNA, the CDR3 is TGTGCCAGTTCCCGGTTCGGGGCGCTCGCGGGAGGAGAAAACATTCAGTACTTC.

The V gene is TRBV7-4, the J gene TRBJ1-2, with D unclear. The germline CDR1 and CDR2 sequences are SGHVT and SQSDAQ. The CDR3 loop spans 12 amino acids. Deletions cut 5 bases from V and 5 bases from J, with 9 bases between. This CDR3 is CASSPERYGYTF. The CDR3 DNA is TGTGCCAGCAGCCCCGAACGGTATGGCTACACCTTC.

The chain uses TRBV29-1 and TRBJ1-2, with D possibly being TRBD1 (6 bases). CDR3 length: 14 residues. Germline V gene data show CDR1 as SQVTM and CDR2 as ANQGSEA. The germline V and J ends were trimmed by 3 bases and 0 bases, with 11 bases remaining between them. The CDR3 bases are TGCAGCGTTGAGACCGGGACAACTAACTATGGCTACACCTTC. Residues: CSVETGTTNYGYTF.

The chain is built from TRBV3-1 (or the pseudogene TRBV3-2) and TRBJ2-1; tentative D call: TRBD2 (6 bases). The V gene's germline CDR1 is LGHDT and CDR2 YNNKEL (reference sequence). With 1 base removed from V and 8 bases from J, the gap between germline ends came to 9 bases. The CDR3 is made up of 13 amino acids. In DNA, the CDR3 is TGTGCCAGCAGCCAAGGTGCGGGGTATGAGCAGTTCTTC. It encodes CASSQGAGYEQFF.

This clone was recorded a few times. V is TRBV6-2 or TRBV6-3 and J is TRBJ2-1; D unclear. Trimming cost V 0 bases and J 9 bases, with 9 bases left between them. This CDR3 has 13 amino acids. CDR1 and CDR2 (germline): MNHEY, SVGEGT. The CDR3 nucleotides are TGTGCCAGCAGTTACTCCCCCGCGCGTGAGCAGTTCTTC. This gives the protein CASSYSPAREQFF.